These 17 T cell receptor beta chains were all obtained from the same sample, sequenced in a study of shared clonotypes between healthy human individuals. Only in-frame clones appear in the TCRdb table, and some are missing; sequencing was by immunoSEQ multiplex PCR. The repertoire has more than 2,000,000 clones, more than 80% of them found once; the top ten carry over 0.12%. Material for sequencing was naive CD4+ T cells sorted from blood. Specified subset: CD45RA+ positively selected. These TCRs come from a man between 18 and 35 years old in good health.

This clone showed up just once. This sample includes further DNA sequences coding for the same CDR3. The CDR3 DNA reads as TGTGCCAGCAGTTACGGGGGATCTGGAAACACCATATATTTT. Translated, it gives CASSYGGSGNTIYF. This chain links TRBV6-6 with TRBJ1-3; D is possibly TRBD1 (5 bases). The CDR3 is made up of 14 amino acids. Germline loops: CDR1 MNHNY, CDR2 SVGAGI (reference sequence). Deletions cut 2 bases from V and 1 base from J, with 6 bases between.

The chain is built from TRBV5-1 and TRBJ2-3, with a weak D call TRBD2 (6 bases). The CDR3 runs 14 residues. Trimming took off 5 bases at V and 5 bases at J, with 15 bases between the two ends. Germline V gene lookup returns CDR1 SGHRS and CDR2 YFSETQ. This chain's CDR3 is CASRPPTSLDTQYF. The CDR3 DNA is TGCGCCAGCAGACCCCCCACTAGCTTAGATACGCAGTATTTT.

The rearrangement links TRBV2 to TRBJ2-1, with TRBD1 identical over 10 bases. The CDR3 spans 14 residues. CDR1 is SNHLY, CDR2 FYNNEI, per germline. J was trimmed by 4 bases and V by 9 bases; bases with no gene match: 6. The CDR3 loop reads CASMDRGSYNEQFF. The CDR3 nucleotides read TGTGCCAGTATGGACAGGGGGTCTTACAATGAGCAGTTCTTC.

V is TRBV5-4 and J is TRBJ2-6, with D tentatively TRBD1 (5 bases). This CDR3 is 16 amino acids long. Trimming took off 4 bases at V and 0 bases at J, with 11 bases between the two ends. The germline V gene encodes CDR1 SGHNT and CDR2 YYREEE (reference sequence). The CDR3 DNA is TGTGCCAGCAGCCAAAGCACAGGCTCTGGGGCCAACGTCCTGACTTTC. Translating it yields CASSQSTGSGANVLTF.

V is TRBV4-2 and J is TRBJ1-6, with D uncertain. Germline loops: CDR1 LGHNA, CDR2 YNFKEQ. Trimming took 4 bases from V and 7 from J, leaving 11 bases between them. The CDR3 consists of 14 residues. The CDR3 nucleotides are TGTGCCAGCAGCCCCCCCGACCTGAATTCACCCCTCCACTTT. This encodes CASSPPDLNSPLHF.

As for this clone: The sample carries other DNA sequences with the same CDR3. The chain is built from TRBV9 and TRBJ2-1; D may be TRBD1 or TRBD2 (5 bases each). The CDR3 has 15 residues. Germline V CDR1 and CDR2: SGDLS, YYNGEE. V gave up 0 bases and J gave up 0 bases, with 7 bases separating them. The CDR3 bases are TGTGCCAGCAGCGTAGGGGGGAACTCCTACAATGAGCAGTTCTTC. It encodes CASSVGGNSYNEQFF. The entire variable domain, with the rest obtained from reference TRBV9 and TRBJ2-1, is as follows: DSGVTQTPKHLITATGQRVTLRCSPRSGDLSVYWYQQSLDQGLQFLIQYYNGEERAKGNILERFSAQQFPDLHSELNLSSLELGDSALYFCASSVGGNSYNEQFFGPGTRLTVL.

This chain links TRBV7-9 with TRBJ2-3; D perhaps matches TRBD2 (5 bases). CDR3 size: 17 residues. Trimming cost V 6 bases and J 1 base, with 20 bases left between them. Germline V gives CDR1 SEHNR, CDR2 FQNEAQ (reference sequence). The CDR3 reads CASSSNTGFGGTDTQYF. CDR3 sequence (DNA): TGTGCCAGCAGTTCGAACACGGGATTTGGGGGCACAGATACGCAGTATTTT.

The chain is built from TRBV14 and TRBJ2-1, with TRBD2 as a possible D gene (6 bases). CDR3 size: 13 residues. Trimming removed 4 bases at V and 9 bases at J, with 13 bases between. Germline assignment: CDR1 SGHDN and CDR2 FVKESK. The DNA of the CDR3 is TGTGCCAGCAGCCGATCAGTGGGGGGTGAGCAGTTCTTC. This encodes CASSRSVGGEQFF.

V gene TRBV30 combines with J gene TRBJ1-2; D may be TRBD1 (5 bases). The CDR3 runs 14 residues. V lost 4 bases, J lost 4 bases, and 16 bases lay in between. The germline gives CDR1 GTSNPN, CDR2 SVGIG (reference sequence). The CDR3 is CAWNLGERVYGYTF. CDR3 coding DNA: TGTGCCTGGAATCTGGGGGAACGGGTCTATGGCTACACCTTC.

This clone is a singleton in its sample. The V and J genes are TRBV18 and TRBJ2-5; D ambiguous. Trimming took off 4 bases at V and 5 bases at J, with 11 bases between the two ends. The CDR3 extends over 13 amino acids. Per germline, CDR1 KGHSH and CDR2 LQKENI. In DNA, the CDR3 is TGTGCCAGCTCACTCGTGTTCGGTGAGACCCAGTACTTC. This codes for CASSLVFGETQYF.

This clone was detected only a few times. V usage is TRBV7-9 and J usage is TRBJ1-1; TRBD1 aligns across 9 bases. CDR1 SEHNR and CDR2 FQNEAQ come from the germline V gene (reference sequence). The CDR3 is made up of 17 amino acids. Losses at the gene ends were 4 bases for V and 6 bases for J; bases not matched to a gene: 15. The CDR3 DNA follows: TGTGCCAGCAGCTCCCCCGGGACAGGGTCAGTATTGGCTGAAGCTTTCTTT. The encoded protein is CASSSPGTGSVLAEAFF.

The V and J genes are TRBV6-6 and TRBJ2-1, with 10 bases lining up with TRBD2. V dropped 6 bases and J dropped 4; count of bases not matched to a gene: 6. This CDR3 contains 15 residues. Per germline, CDR1 MNHNY and CDR2 SVGAGI (reference sequence). CDR3 DNA: TGTGCCAGCAGAGATCTAGCGGGGGTTTACAATGAGCAGTTCTTC. Amino acids: CASRDLAGVYNEQFF.

This chain uses TRBV5-6 with TRBJ2-1; TRBD1 aligns across 8 bases. The germline V gene encodes CDR1 SGHDT and CDR2 YYEEEE. V lost 0 bases to trimming and J lost 7 bases; unmatched junction nucleotides: 6. This CDR3 contains 15 residues. CDR3 residues: CASSLDPRGLNEQFF. CDR3 nucleotide sequence: TGTGCCAGCAGCTTGGACCCCAGGGGGCTTAATGAGCAGTTCTTC.

The chain employs TRBV18 and TRBJ1-3, with D hard to call. V lost 4 bases and J 0 bases, leaving 10 bases between the germline ends. The CDR3 contains 15 residues. Germline V gene lookup returns CDR1 KGHSH and CDR2 LQKENI. The CDR3 spells CASSLEQTSGNTIYF. Written as DNA, the CDR3 is TGTGCCAGCTCACTGGAACAAACCTCTGGAAACACCATATATTTT.

The rearrangement joins TRBV5-1 to TRBJ2-7; TRBD1 is a possible D gene (6 bases). V was trimmed by 5 bases and J by 6 bases, leaving 15 bases between them. The CDR3 length is 13 residues. Looked up from germline, CDR1 is SGHRS and CDR2 is YFSETQ. CDR3 coding DNA: TGCGCCAGCAGTCCGGGACACGGACTCGAGCAGTACTTC. It is translated as CASSPGHGLEQYF.

The chain is built from TRBV25-1 and TRBJ2-5, with a possible D match to TRBD1 (5 bases). Trimming pared 2 bases from V and 5 bases from J, leaving 15 bases between. The germline CDR1 and CDR2 sequences are MGHDK and SYGVNS. The CDR3 has 15 residues. For the CDR3, the DNA is TGTGCCAGCAGTGAACCTACTCAGGGTCGCGAGACCCAGTACTTC. Protein sequence: CASSEPTQGRETQYF.

The CDR3 here is CASSEADPYEQYF. The DNA of the CDR3 is TGTGCCAGCAGTGAGGCTGATCCCTACGAGCAGTACTTC. This chain uses TRBV6-1 with TRBJ2-7; D is undetermined. The CDR3 extends over 13 amino acids. CDR1 is MNHNS, CDR2 SASEGT, per germline. V dropped 3 bases and J dropped 2 bases, with 8 bases sitting between them.